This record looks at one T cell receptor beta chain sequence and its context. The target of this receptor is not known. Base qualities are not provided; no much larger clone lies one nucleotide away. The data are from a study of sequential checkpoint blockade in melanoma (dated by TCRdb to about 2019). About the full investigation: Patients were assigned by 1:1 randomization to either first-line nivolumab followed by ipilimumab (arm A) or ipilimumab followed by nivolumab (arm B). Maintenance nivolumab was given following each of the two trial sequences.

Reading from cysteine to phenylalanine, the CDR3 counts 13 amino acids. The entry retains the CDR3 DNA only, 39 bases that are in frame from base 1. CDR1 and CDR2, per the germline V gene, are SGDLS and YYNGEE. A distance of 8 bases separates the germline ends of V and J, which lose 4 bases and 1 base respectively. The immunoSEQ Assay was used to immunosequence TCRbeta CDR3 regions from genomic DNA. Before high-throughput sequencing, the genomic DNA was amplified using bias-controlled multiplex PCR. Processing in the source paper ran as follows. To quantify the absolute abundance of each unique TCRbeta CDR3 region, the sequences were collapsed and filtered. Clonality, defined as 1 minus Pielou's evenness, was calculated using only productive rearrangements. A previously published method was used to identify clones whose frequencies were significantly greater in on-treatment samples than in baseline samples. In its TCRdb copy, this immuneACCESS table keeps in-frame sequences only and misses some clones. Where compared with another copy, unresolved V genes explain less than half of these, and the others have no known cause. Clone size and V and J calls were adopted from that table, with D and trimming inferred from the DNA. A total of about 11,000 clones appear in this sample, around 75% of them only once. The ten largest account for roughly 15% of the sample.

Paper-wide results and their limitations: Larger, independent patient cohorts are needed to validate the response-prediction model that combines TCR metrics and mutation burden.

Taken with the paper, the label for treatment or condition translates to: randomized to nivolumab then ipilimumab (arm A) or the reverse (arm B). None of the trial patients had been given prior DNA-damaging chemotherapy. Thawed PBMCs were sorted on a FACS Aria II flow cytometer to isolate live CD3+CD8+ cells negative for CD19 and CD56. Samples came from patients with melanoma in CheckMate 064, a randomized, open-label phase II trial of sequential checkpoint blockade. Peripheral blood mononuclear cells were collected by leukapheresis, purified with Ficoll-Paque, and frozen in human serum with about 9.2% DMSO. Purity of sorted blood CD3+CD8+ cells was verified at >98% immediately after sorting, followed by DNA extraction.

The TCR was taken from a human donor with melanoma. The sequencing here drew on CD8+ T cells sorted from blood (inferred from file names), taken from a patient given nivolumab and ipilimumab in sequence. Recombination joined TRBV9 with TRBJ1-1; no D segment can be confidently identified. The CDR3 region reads CASSSGGNTEAFF. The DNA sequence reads TGTGCCAGCAGCAGCGGAGGGAACACTGAAGCTTTCTTT.